In its sample, the clone carrying this T cell receptor (beta chain) was seen a few times. The CDR3 length is 15 residues. The germline V and J ends were trimmed by 1 base and 4 bases, with 11 bases remaining between them. Germline CDR1 SGHDN, CDR2 FVKESK. The entry originates in a study of blood T cell repertoires in COVID-19. The overall study: Material from acute and convalescent COVID-19 was sourced from the United States, Italy and Spain. The analysed material was cDNA or gDNA that came from T cells, B-cell-depleted T cells, or PBMCs.

The assay was immunoSEQ multiplex PCR, and TCRdb's table has in-frame clones only and misses some. The repertoire includes about 310,000 clones, over 75% of them detected once, and roughly 8.9% sits in the top ten. What was sequenced was PBMCs or T cells enriched from blood (not recorded which). V usage is TRBV14 and J usage is TRBJ2-4; D possibly corresponds to TRBD2 (6 bases). This clonotype was obtained from a woman aged 40-49 years who had recovered from COVID-19. The CDR3 region is CASSQGRGLKNIQYF. The DNA for the CDR3 is TGTGCCAGCAGCCAAGGGCGGGGCCTAAAAAACATTCAGTACTTC.